The T cell receptor (beta chain) described here comes from a study of blood T cell repertoires in COVID-19. Clones were sequenced by immunoSEQ multiplex PCR, and TCRdb holds only the in-frame ones, with some missing. The sample shows 250,000 to 300,000 clones, around 90% of them seen only once. The CDR3 covers 13 residues. Germline-derived CDR1 and CDR2 are SQVTM and ANQGSEA. Trimming shortened V by 6 bases and J by 8 bases, and 19 bases separated the two germline ends. Source material: peripheral blood. This clonotype was sampled from a woman aged 70 to 79 with COVID-19, enrolled during active disease. This chain uses TRBV29-1 with TRBJ1-2, with D perhaps TRBD1 (5 bases). The CDR3 loop is CSVDTRRGGGYTF. In DNA, the CDR3 is TGCAGCGTCGACACCAGGAGGGGCGGGGGCTACACCTTC.